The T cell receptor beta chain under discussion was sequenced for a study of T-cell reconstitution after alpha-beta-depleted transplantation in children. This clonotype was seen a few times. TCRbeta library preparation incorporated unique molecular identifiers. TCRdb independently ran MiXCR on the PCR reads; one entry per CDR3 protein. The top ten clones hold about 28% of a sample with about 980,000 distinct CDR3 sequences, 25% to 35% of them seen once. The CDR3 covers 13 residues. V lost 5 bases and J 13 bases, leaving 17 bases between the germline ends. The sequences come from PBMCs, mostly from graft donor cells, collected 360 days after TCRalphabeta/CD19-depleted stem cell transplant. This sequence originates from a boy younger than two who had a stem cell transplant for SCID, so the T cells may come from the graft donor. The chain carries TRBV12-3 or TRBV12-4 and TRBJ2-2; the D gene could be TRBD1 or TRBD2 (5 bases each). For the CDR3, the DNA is TGTGCCAGCAGTCCCCCGGGACCGAAAGGGCTGTTTTTT. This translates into CASSPPGPKGLFF.